This T cell receptor (beta chain) was profiled in a study of control samples from healthy donors and cancer patients. TCRdb keeps only in-frame clones here, not all; method: immunoSEQ multiplex PCR. This table lists fewer than 250,000 clones. V was pared by 10 bases and J by 4 bases, with 8 bases of the junction left unmatched. This CDR3 spans 13 amino acids. This chain links TRBV12-3 or TRBV12-4 with TRBJ1-1; TRBD1 matches 8 bases. The source is a woman aged 25 to 39 in good health. Sequencing used blood. This CDR3 reads CATRADRVTEAFF. In DNA form, the CDR3 reads TGTGCCACCCGAGCGGACAGGGTCACTGAAGCTTTCTTT.